This TCR beta chain was identified in a study of vaccination and CD4 T cells after COVID-19. Study information: Six males and four females, two Hispanic, made up the convalescents.

Cultured CD4+ T-cell DNA underwent Oncomine TCR Beta short-read sequencing. From CD4+ T cells that had been cultured, genomic DNA was extracted. TCRdb called the PCR reads again in MiXCR, with one record for every CDR3 protein. The sample lists approximately 9,500 distinct CDR3 sequences, approximately 44% occurring once. Germline values: CDR1 SGHAT, CDR2 FQDESV (reference sequence). Trimming cost V 2 bases and J 9 bases, with 11 bases left between them. CDR3 length: 13 amino acids. Treatment indicated: roughly 10-day PBMC culture with coronavirus spike peptide pools or control peptides (ViraFEST assay). Researchers collected the unexposed donor's CD4+ T cells before the COVID-19 pandemic (2011-2018). By negative selection, CD4+ T cells were isolated once culture had run for less than 13 days. On this clonotype itself: Its antigen is not identified.

Sample: CD4+ T cells from blood, cultured in vitro. The clonotype comes from a human donor in good health. The V call is TRBV11-1, the J call TRBJ2-1; D remains ambiguous. Written as DNA, the CDR3 is TGTGCCAGCAGCTTAATATTACGAACTGAGCAGTTCTTC. It specifies CASSLILRTEQFF.